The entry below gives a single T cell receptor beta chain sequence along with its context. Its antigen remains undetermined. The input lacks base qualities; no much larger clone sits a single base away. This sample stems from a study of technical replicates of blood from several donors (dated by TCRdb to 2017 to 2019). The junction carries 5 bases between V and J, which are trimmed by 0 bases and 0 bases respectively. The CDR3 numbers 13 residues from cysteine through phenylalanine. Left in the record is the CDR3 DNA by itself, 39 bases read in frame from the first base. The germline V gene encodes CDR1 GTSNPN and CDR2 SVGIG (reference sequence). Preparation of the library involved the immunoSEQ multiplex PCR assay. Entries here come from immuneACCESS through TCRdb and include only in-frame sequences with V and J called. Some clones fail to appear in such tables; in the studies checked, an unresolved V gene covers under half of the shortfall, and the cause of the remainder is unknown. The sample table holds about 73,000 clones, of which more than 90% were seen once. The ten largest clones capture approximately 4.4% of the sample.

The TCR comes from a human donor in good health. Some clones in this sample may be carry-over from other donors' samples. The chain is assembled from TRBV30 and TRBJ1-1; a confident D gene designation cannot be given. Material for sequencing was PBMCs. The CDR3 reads CAWSVGVNTEAFF. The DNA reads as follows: TGTGCCTGGAGTGTCGGGGTGAACACTGAAGCTTTCTTT.